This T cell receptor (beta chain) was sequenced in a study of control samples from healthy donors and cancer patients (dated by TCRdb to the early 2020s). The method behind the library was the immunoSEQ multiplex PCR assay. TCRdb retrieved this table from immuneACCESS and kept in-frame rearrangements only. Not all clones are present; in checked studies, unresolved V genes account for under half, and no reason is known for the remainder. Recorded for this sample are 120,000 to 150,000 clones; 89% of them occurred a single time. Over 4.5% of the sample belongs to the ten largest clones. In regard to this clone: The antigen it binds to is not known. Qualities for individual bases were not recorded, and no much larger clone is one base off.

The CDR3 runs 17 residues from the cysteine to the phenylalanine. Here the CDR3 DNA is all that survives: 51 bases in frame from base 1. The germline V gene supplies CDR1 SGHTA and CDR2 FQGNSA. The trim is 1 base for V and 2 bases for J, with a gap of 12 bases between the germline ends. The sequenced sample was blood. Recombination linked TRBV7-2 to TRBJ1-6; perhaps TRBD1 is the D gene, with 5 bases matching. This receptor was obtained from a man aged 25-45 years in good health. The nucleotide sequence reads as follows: TGTGCCAGCAGCTTAGAGGGCTTGGACACCTATAATTCACCCCTCCACTTT. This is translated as CASSLEGLDTYNSPLHF.